Listed here are 20 T cell receptor beta chains from one sample, sequenced in a study of STAT5B mutations in CD4+ large granular lymphocyte leukemia. The protocol was immunoSEQ multiplex PCR, while the TCRdb copy is restricted to in-frame clones and leaves out a portion. The sample has around 24,000 clones, 74% seen once; the top ten hold about 9.8%. Sequenced: CD4+ T cells from blood buffy coats. The receptors were gathered from a human donor in good health.

The chain has TRBV7-9 and TRBJ2-5, with a weak D call TRBD2 (5 bases). V dropped 1 base and J dropped 5 bases, with 11 bases sitting between them. Germline CDR1 is SEHNR and CDR2 is FQNEAQ (reference sequence). The CDR3 is 14 amino acids. The CDR3 region has the DNA TGTGCCAGCAGCTTAGTTCTAGCCGGGGAGACCCAGTACTTC. Residues: CASSLVLAGETQYF.

The chain recombines TRBV30 with TRBJ1-4; no reliable D call. The germline CDR1 and CDR2 sequences are GTSNPN and SVGIG (reference sequence). V was cut by 8 bases and J by 8 bases, with 24 bases left in between. The CDR3 is made up of 15 amino acids. CDR3 in DNA: TGTGCCACACCCGCTGGTCGGCGGACGGGGGAAAAACTGTTTTTT. This codes for CATPAGRRTGEKLFF.

J is TRBJ1-5 and V is TRBV6-6; D is ambiguous. The CDR3 runs to 14 residues. Germline V lookup: CDR1 MNHNY, CDR2 SVGAGI (reference sequence). Deletions cut 0 bases from V and 5 bases from J, with 8 bases between. DNA for the CDR3: TGTGCCAGCAGTTACTCGATGTTGGATCAGCCCCAGCATTTT. It codes for CASSYSMLDQPQHF.

The rearrangement links TRBV6-6 to TRBJ1-2; 7 positions agree with TRBD1. CDR1 and CDR2 (germline): MNHNY, SVGAGI (reference sequence). The V and J ends lost 5 bases and 7 bases, in that order; junction bases with no gene match: 7. This CDR3 has 13 residues. The CDR3 DNA reads as TGTGCCAGCAGTCGACAGGGAACGGGTGGCTACACCTTC. Amino acid sequence: CASSRQGTGGYTF.

This chain joins TRBV28 and TRBJ1-5; 7 bases map to TRBD1. Germline V gives CDR1 MDHEN, CDR2 SYDVKM. J lost 6 bases, V lost 10 bases, and 9 bases had no gene match. This CDR3 spans 13 amino acids. The CDR3 DNA reads as TGTGCCACCCAAACAGGGGCCAGTCAGCCCCAGCATTTT. Protein product: CATQTGASQPQHF.

This clone was detected a few times. This chain connects TRBV7-3 to TRBJ2-1; a weak D match, TRBD1 (6 bases). The V gene's germline CDR1 is SGHTA and CDR2 FQGTGA. Between the trimmed V and J ends, which lost 5 bases and 0 bases, there was a span of 14 bases. The CDR3 runs to 16 residues. Written as DNA, the CDR3 is TGTGCCAGCAGCCGACAGGCGCAGAGCTCCTACAATGAGCAGTTCTTC. Its translation: CASSRQAQSSYNEQFF.

This clone came up a few times. This chain links TRBV7-2 with TRBJ2-5, with D possibly TRBD1 on 6 matching bases. Between the trimmed V and J ends, which lost 1 base and 9 bases, there was a span of 12 bases. This CDR3 is 13 amino acids long. Germline CDR1 SGHTA, CDR2 FQGNSA. The DNA for the CDR3 is TGTGCCAGCAGCTTAGTACAGGGTCGGTCCCAGTACTTC. It specifies CASSLVQGRSQYF.

The gene calls are TRBV29-1 and TRBJ1-4, with D possibly matching TRBD1 (6 bases). CDR1 is SQVTM, CDR2 ANQGSEA, per germline. Trimming pared 4 bases from V and 12 bases from J, leaving 12 bases between. The length of the CDR3 is 11 residues. Here the CDR3 reads CSVGTAFELFF. CDR3 coding DNA: TGCAGCGTTGGGACAGCGTTTGAACTGTTTTTT.

The gene calls are TRBV7-2 and TRBJ2-5; D not certain. Trimming pared 6 bases from V and 3 bases from J, leaving 8 bases between. The CDR3 length is 12 residues. Germline CDR1 is SGHTA and CDR2 is FQGNSA. Written as DNA, the CDR3 is TGTGCCAGCAGGGCCTTAAAAGAGACCCAGTACTTC. It encodes CASRALKETQYF. Combining the CDR3 with reference TRBV7-2 and TRBJ2-5 gives the whole variable domain GAGVSQSPSNKVTEKGKDVELRCDPISGHTALYWYRQSLGQGLEFLIYFQGNSAPDKSGLPSDRFSAERTGGSVSTLTIQRTQQEDSAVYLCASRALKETQYFGPGTRLLVL.

The chain uses TRBV5-6 and TRBJ1-1; the D is unclear. The CDR3 extends over 12 amino acids. V lost 4 bases and J lost 5, with 9 bases in between. Germline values: CDR1 SGHDT, CDR2 YYEEEE. Written as DNA, the CDR3 is TGTGCCAGCAGCCTGGATTGGACTGAAGCTTTCTTT. As protein: CASSLDWTEAFF. Combining the CDR3 with reference TRBV5-6 and TRBJ1-1 gives the whole variable domain DAGVTQSPTHLIKTRGQQVTLRCSPKSGHDTVSWYQQALGQGPQFIFQYYEEEERQRGNFPDRFSGHQFPNYSSELNVNALLLGDSALYLCASSLDWTEAFFGQGTRLTVV.

This clone is termed large. The rearrangement links TRBV27 to TRBJ1-4; tentative D call: TRBD1 (5 bases). CDR3 length equals 15 residues. With 4 bases removed from V and 5 bases from J, the gap between germline ends came to 14 bases. Per the germline V gene, CDR1 is MNHEY and CDR2 is SMNVEV (reference sequence). The CDR3 DNA reads TGTGCCAGCAGTTCCTCCCCAGGGCTAAATGAAAAACTGTTTTTT. It yields the protein CASSSSPGLNEKLFF.

The V call is TRBV5-1, the J call TRBJ1-1; 8 bases align to TRBD1. This CDR3 comprises 15 residues. In germline, CDR1 is SGHRS, CDR2 YFSETQ. The V gene end was trimmed by 1 base and the J gene end by 1 base; junction bases not matched to a gene: 3. In DNA, the CDR3 is TGCGCCAGCAGCTTGAGGACAGGGAGGAACACTGAAGCTTTCTTT. This sequence encodes CASSLRTGRNTEAFF.

The chain combines TRBV5-1 with TRBJ2-5; D is perhaps TRBD1 (7 bases). This CDR3 spans 14 amino acids. From germline, CDR1 is SGHRS and CDR2 YFSETQ. Trimming took off 1 base at V and 4 bases at J, with 11 bases between the two ends. CDR3 nucleotides: TGCGCCAGCAGCTTGCGGAGGGGGCGAGAGACCCAGTACTTC. Translated: CASSLRRGRETQYF. The full variable domain, in which reference TRBV5-1 and TRBJ2-5 provide the parts outside the CDR3, is KAGVTQTPRYLIKTRGQQVTLSCSPISGHRSVSWYQQTPGQGLQFLFEYFSETQRNKGNFPGRFSGRQFSNSRSEMNVSTLELGDSALYLCASSLRRGRETQYFGPGTRLLVL.

The chain recombines TRBV7-7 with TRBJ2-1, with D tentatively TRBD2 (5 bases). V was cut by 5 bases and J by 5 bases, with 22 bases left in between. This CDR3 has 17 amino acids. The V gene's germline CDR1 is SSHAT and CDR2 FNYEAQ (reference sequence). CDR3 coding DNA: TGTGCCAGCAGCCCCCATGAGGTTGGGAGAGAGCACAATGAGCAGTTCTTC. Translated, it gives CASSPHEVGREHNEQFF.

The chain recombines TRBV6-5 with TRBJ2-5; tentatively, D is TRBD1 (5 bases). Trimming removed 2 bases at V and 3 bases at J, with 7 bases between. Germline V gives CDR1 MNHEY, CDR2 SVGAGI. This CDR3 region has 13 residues. CDR3 in DNA: TGTGCCAGCAGTTACGGCAGGGAAGAGACCCAGTACTTC. Its protein product is CASSYGREETQYF.

Only a few counts were recorded for this clone. CDR3 loop: CASSMTENEKLFF. The DNA for the CDR3 is TGTGCCAGTAGTATGACAGAGAATGAAAAACTGTTTTTT. V usage is TRBV19 and J usage is TRBJ1-4, with D tentatively TRBD1 (5 bases). In germline, CDR1 is LNHDA, CDR2 SQIVND (reference sequence). The V end lost 3 bases, the J end lost 5 bases, and 7 bases lay between the germline ends. The CDR3 length is 13 residues.

This rearrangement joins TRBV6-5 to TRBJ1-2, with D uncertain. V lost 7 bases to trimming and J lost 4 bases, with 10 bases between them. CDR1 and CDR2 from the germline V gene are MNHEY and SVGAGI. CDR3 size: 12 residues. This CDR3 reads CASIGSSYGYTF. CDR3 sequence (DNA): TGTGCCAGCATAGGGTCTAGCTATGGCTACACCTTC.

The chain employs TRBV30 and TRBJ1-6, with TRBD1 as a possible D gene (5 bases). The CDR3 runs 14 residues. In germline, CDR1 is GTSNPN, CDR2 SVGIG (reference sequence). V lost 3 bases, J lost 8 bases, and 14 bases lay in between. The CDR3 loop reads CAWSPIDSDSPLHF. The CDR3 DNA reads as TGTGCCTGGAGCCCCATCGACAGCGATTCACCCCTCCACTTT.

V is TRBV10-3 and J is TRBJ1-2, with 10 bases aligning to TRBD1. Germline CDR1 is ENHRY and CDR2 is SYGVKD. Trimming at V came to 6 bases and at J to 4 bases, leaving 5 bases not matched to a gene. There are 14 residues in the CDR3. CDR3 region: CAIRTGGDSYGYTF. The CDR3 coding sequence is TGTGCCATCAGGACAGGGGGCGATAGCTATGGCTACACCTTC.

The chain has TRBV29-1 and TRBJ1-1, with a possible D match to TRBD1 (6 bases). This CDR3 has 11 residues. V lost 5 bases and J 7 bases, leaving 11 bases between the germline ends. The V gene's germline CDR1 is SQVTM and CDR2 ANQGSEA. The CDR3 sequence is CSVPRGNEAFF. The DNA for the CDR3 is TGCAGCGTTCCTAGGGGGAATGAAGCTTTCTTT.